The 8 T cell receptor beta chains below were found in one sample sequenced in a study of ipilimumab plus nivolumab after autologous stem cell transplantation. Assay: immunoSEQ multiplex PCR; the TCRdb copy retains only in-frame clones and omits some. The sample contains several thousand clones, about 70% of which appear only once. The sequencing used PBMCs, collected in a trial of ipilimumab plus nivolumab as post-transplant consolidation. All receptors derive from a female donor with multiple myeloma.

J is TRBJ2-2 and V is TRBV5-4, with TRBD2 matching 7 bases. V gave up 3 bases and J gave up 4 bases; unmatched junction bases: 3. CDR1 and CDR2 (germline): SGHNT, YYREEE (reference sequence). The length of the CDR3 is 14 residues. CDR3 sequence (DNA): TGTGCCAGCAGCTGGACGGGGGGCACCGGGGAGCTGTTTTTT. Translating gives CASSWTGGTGELFF.

This clone appeared once. This rearrangement joins TRBV7-9 to TRBJ1-1, with 7 nucleotides matching TRBD1. CDR3 length: 16 amino acids. The V gene end was trimmed by 1 base and the J gene end by 3 bases; junction bases not matched to a gene: 8. CDR1 is SEHNR and CDR2 is FQNEAQ in the germline V gene (reference sequence). CDR3 amino acids: CASSLDATGLDTEAFF. CDR3 nucleotides: TGTGCCAGCAGCTTAGATGCGACAGGGTTGGACACTGAAGCTTTCTTT. The full variable domain, its missing parts supplied by reference TRBV7-9 and TRBJ1-1, is DTGVSQNPRHKITKRGQNVTFRCDPISEHNRLYWYRQTLGQGPEFLTYFQNEAQLEKSRLLSDRFSAERPKGSFSTLEIQRTEQGDSAMYLCASSLDATGLDTEAFFGQGTRLTVV.

This clone was picked up a small number of times. The V and J genes are TRBV9 and TRBJ1-2, with 7 nucleotides matching TRBD1. The ends lost 3 bases at V and 12 bases at J; junction bases unmatched: 11. From germline, CDR1 is SGDLS and CDR2 YYNGEE. The CDR3 is 13 residues long. CDR3 sequence (DNA): TGTGCCAGCAGCGCCGCAAATGACAGGGTCGACACCTTC. Its protein is CASSAANDRVDTF.

V gene TRBV5-1 combines with J gene TRBJ1-1; D is unresolved. Germline lookup yields CDR1 SGHRS and CDR2 YFSETQ. This CDR3 is 14 amino acids long. V lost 0 bases and J 4 bases, leaving 10 bases between the germline ends. CDR3 bases: TGCGCCAGCAGCTTGGGCCTCTGGGGCACTGAAGCTTTCTTT. Protein sequence: CASSLGLWGTEAFF.

The chain combines TRBV18 with TRBJ2-3; 8 nucleotides agree with TRBD2. Trimming cost V 6 bases and J 0 bases; bases outside gene matches: 5. Germline CDR1 is KGHSH and CDR2 is LQKENI. The length of the CDR3 is 15 residues. The CDR3 here is CASSTREGSTDTQYF. The CDR3 nucleotides are TGTGCCAGCTCCACACGGGAGGGAAGCACAGATACGCAGTATTTT. Full variable domain (missing parts from reference TRBV18 and TRBJ2-3): NAGVMQNPRHLVRRRGQEARLRCSPMKGHSHVYWYRQLPEEGLKFMVYLQKENIIDESGMPKERFSAEFPKEGPSILRIQQVVRGDSAAYFCASSTREGSTDTQYFGPGTRLTVL.

The DNA of the CDR3 is TGTGCCAGCAGCTTAAGTGGTAGCGTCCACGAGCAGTACTTC. Protein product: CASSLSGSVHEQYF. The chain uses TRBV7-3 and TRBJ2-7, with D possibly TRBD2 on 5 matching bases. The germline CDR1 and CDR2 sequences are SGHTA and FQGTGA. There are 14 residues in the CDR3. Trimming shortened V by 1 base and J by 5 bases, and 12 bases separated the two germline ends.

V usage is TRBV5-6 and J usage is TRBJ2-2, with 10 bases fitting TRBD2. The germline V gene has CDR1 SGHDT and CDR2 YYEEEE. CDR3 length: 16 residues. V shed 1 base and J 9 bases; nucleotides not matched to a gene: 9. The CDR3 DNA sequence: TGTGCCAGCAGCTTGTGGGCTAGCGGGAGAGAGTGGGAGCTGTTTTTT. Its protein is CASSLWASGREWELFF.

The chain employs TRBV5-1 and TRBJ2-2, with 9 bases aligning to TRBD1. The CDR3 loop spans 16 amino acids. Trimming took 3 bases from V and 6 from J; bases not matched to a gene: 9. Germline V CDR1 and CDR2: SGHRS, YFSETQ. This CDR3 reads CASSWTGVGNPGELFF. The CDR3 bases are TGCGCCAGCAGCTGGACAGGGGTTGGCAATCCCGGGGAGCTGTTTTTT.